The 16 T cell receptor beta chains given below trace back to one sample, sequenced in a study of shared clonotypes between healthy human individuals. Using immunoSEQ multiplex PCR, the repertoire was profiled, and TCRdb retains in-frame clones only, with some absent. Seen here are approximately 2,300,000 clones, just under 95% observed once, and the top ten hold about 0.41%. Material for sequencing was naive CD4+ T cells from PBMCs. Subset described: CD45RA+ positively selected. All receptors derive from a man younger than 30 in good health. Some clones in this sample may be carry-over from other donors' samples.

This sequence joins TRBV7-2 and TRBJ2-7; possible D gene TRBD2, 5 bases. Germline assignment: CDR1 SGHTA and CDR2 FQGNSA. V lost 4 bases to trimming and J lost 6 bases, with 13 bases between them. The CDR3 consists of 13 residues. For the CDR3, the DNA is TGTGCCAGCAGCTCTGCGAGGGCCCGCGAGCAGTACTTC. Amino acid sequence: CASSSARAREQYF.

This rearrangement joins TRBV7-9 to TRBJ2-3; D might be TRBD2 (6 bases). CDR3 length equals 12 residues. Trimming left V 6 bases short and J 12 bases short, with 16 bases between. CDR1 is SEHNR, CDR2 FQNEAQ, per germline (reference sequence). Written as DNA, the CDR3 is TGTGCCAGCAGTTTCATCCGGGACTCCCAGTATTTT. Protein product: CASSFIRDSQYF.

J is TRBJ1-5 and V is TRBV5-1; tentatively, D is TRBD1 (6 bases). This CDR3 spans 16 amino acids. With 0 bases removed from V and 1 base from J, the gap between germline ends came to 11 bases. Germline V gene data show CDR1 as SGHRS and CDR2 as YFSETQ. DNA of the CDR3: TGCGCCAGCAGCTTGGGGACAGCCGGGAGCAATCAGCCCCAGCATTTT. Translating gives CASSLGTAGSNQPQHF.

Worth noting for this clone: Other DNA variants within this sample encode the same CDR3. The V gene is TRBV7-9, the J gene TRBJ2-2; the D is unclear. CDR1 and CDR2 (germline): SEHNR, FQNEAQ (reference sequence). Trimming cost V 1 base and J 6 bases, with 3 bases left between them. The CDR3 totals 12 residues. The CDR3: CASSLGPGELFF. Written as DNA, the CDR3 is TGTGCCAGCAGCTTAGGACCCGGGGAGCTGTTTTTT. Full variable domain (missing parts from reference TRBV7-9 and TRBJ2-2): DTGVSQNPRHKITKRGQNVTFRCDPISEHNRLYWYRQTLGQGPEFLTYFQNEAQLEKSRLLSDRFSAERPKGSFSTLEIQRTEQGDSAMYLCASSLGPGELFFGEGSRLTVL.

This clone has more than one count but fewer than ten. The chain joins TRBV28 to TRBJ1-5; a possible D gene is TRBD1 (5 bases). The CDR3 contains 16 residues. Germline CDR1 and CDR2: MDHEN and SYDVKM. Trimming shortened V by 5 bases and J by 5 bases, and 19 bases separated the two germline ends. CDR3 sequence: CASSDSRVSGYQPQHF. CDR3 DNA sequence: TGTGCCAGCAGTGACTCCAGGGTCTCCGGATATCAGCCCCAGCATTTT.

The chain uses TRBV18 and TRBJ2-2; TRBD1 aligns across 9 bases. V shed 11 bases and J 5 bases; nucleotides not matched to a gene: 9. This CDR3 comprises 14 residues. CDR1 KGHSH and CDR2 LQKENI come from the germline V gene. The DNA for the CDR3 is TGTGCCGCCCACCCCGGGACAGGGACCGGGGAGCTGTTTTTT. Translation: CAAHPGTGTGELFF.

The chain recombines TRBV7-6 with TRBJ2-1, with D possibly being TRBD1 or TRBD2 (5 bases each). V was pared by 4 bases and J by 3 bases, with 16 bases between. The V gene's germline CDR1 is SGHVS and CDR2 FNYEAQ. There are 16 residues in the CDR3. Here the CDR3 reads CASSSPGQSLYNEQFF. CDR3 nucleotides: TGTGCCAGCAGCTCCCCGGGGCAGAGCCTCTACAATGAGCAGTTCTTC.

The V and J genes are TRBV6-5 and TRBJ2-7, with 9 bases aligning to TRBD2. Per the germline V gene, CDR1 is MNHEY and CDR2 is SVGAGI. This CDR3 spans 14 amino acids. J was trimmed by 0 bases and V by 5 bases; bases with no gene match: 2. The CDR3 reads CASSVSGSSYEQYF. CDR3 DNA sequence: TGTGCCAGCAGTGTTAGCGGGAGCTCCTACGAGCAGTACTTC.

The CDR3 region is CASSVGQGLIGYNEQFF. For the CDR3, the DNA is TGTGCCAGCAGCGTAGGGCAGGGCCTAATCGGGTACAATGAGCAGTTCTTC. The chain uses TRBV9 and TRBJ2-1, with a tentative D call TRBD1 (5 bases). Per germline, CDR1 SGDLS and CDR2 YYNGEE. Trimming cost V 0 bases and J 4 bases, with 17 bases left between them. This CDR3 is 17 amino acids long.

The chain is built from TRBV19 and TRBJ2-3; D unclear. V lost 3 bases, J lost 5 bases, and 12 bases lay in between. This CDR3 spans 14 amino acids. CDR1 and CDR2 from the germline V gene are LNHDA and SQIVND (reference sequence). The CDR3: CASSIGSGGDTQYF. The CDR3, as DNA: TGTGCCAGTAGTATCGGGTCGGGCGGAGATACGCAGTATTTT.

The rearrangement joins TRBV5-1 to TRBJ1-3; TRBD1 might be the D (5 bases). The germline V gene has CDR1 SGHRS and CDR2 YFSETQ. The V end lost 5 bases, the J end lost 8 bases, and 20 bases lay between the germline ends. The CDR3 spans 15 residues. The CDR3 nucleotides read TGCGCCAGCAGTTCCGATGTTGATGGAGGGGACACCATATATTTT. This sequence encodes CASSSDVDGGDTIYF.

This chain links TRBV14 with TRBJ2-7; 12 bases agree with TRBD1. Germline trimming cut 0 bases from V and 2 bases from J; bases unmatched to any gene: 2. Germline loops: CDR1 SGHDN, CDR2 FVKESK. This CDR3 spans 16 amino acids. The CDR3, as DNA: TGTGCCAGCAGCCAAGATGGGACAGGGGGCACCTACGAGCAGTACTTC. Protein: CASSQDGTGGTYEQYF.

The CDR3 sequence is CASSFNDHVSGYTF. CDR3 bases: TGTGCCAGCAGTTTTAATGACCACGTATCTGGCTACACCTTC. The rearrangement uses TRBV28 and TRBJ1-2, with D unclear. Per the germline V gene, CDR1 is MDHEN and CDR2 is SYDVKM. V lost 3 bases and J 7 bases, leaving 15 bases between the germline ends. The CDR3 totals 14 residues.

The chain carries TRBV28 and TRBJ1-2; TRBD1 matches 8 bases. The CDR3 runs 12 residues. The germline V gene has CDR1 MDHEN and CDR2 SYDVKM. V lost 10 bases to trimming and J lost 9 bases; unmatched junction nucleotides: 10. In nucleotides, the CDR3 is TGTGCCACCTCGGACAGGGCTGGACGCTACACCTTC. Translation: CATSDRAGRYTF.

V is TRBV6-5 and J is TRBJ1-1, with TRBD1 as a possible D gene (5 bases). The CDR3 spans 12 residues. The V and J ends lost 10 bases and 5 bases respectively, with 14 bases between them. The germline CDR1 and CDR2 sequences are MNHEY and SVGAGI. Here the CDR3 reads CATGGGRTEAFF. The CDR3 DNA reads as TGTGCCACCGGGGGAGGAAGGACTGAAGCTTTCTTT.

With regard to this clone: Other DNA variants within this sample encode the same CDR3. The V gene is TRBV5-1, the J gene TRBJ1-3; no definite D call. The CDR3 loop spans 14 amino acids. V lost 0 bases and J lost 1, with 5 bases in between. Germline V gene lookup returns CDR1 SGHRS and CDR2 YFSETQ. The CDR3 DNA reads TGCGCCAGCAGCTTGGTGGGGTCTGGAAACACCATATATTTT. Amino acids: CASSLVGSGNTIYF.